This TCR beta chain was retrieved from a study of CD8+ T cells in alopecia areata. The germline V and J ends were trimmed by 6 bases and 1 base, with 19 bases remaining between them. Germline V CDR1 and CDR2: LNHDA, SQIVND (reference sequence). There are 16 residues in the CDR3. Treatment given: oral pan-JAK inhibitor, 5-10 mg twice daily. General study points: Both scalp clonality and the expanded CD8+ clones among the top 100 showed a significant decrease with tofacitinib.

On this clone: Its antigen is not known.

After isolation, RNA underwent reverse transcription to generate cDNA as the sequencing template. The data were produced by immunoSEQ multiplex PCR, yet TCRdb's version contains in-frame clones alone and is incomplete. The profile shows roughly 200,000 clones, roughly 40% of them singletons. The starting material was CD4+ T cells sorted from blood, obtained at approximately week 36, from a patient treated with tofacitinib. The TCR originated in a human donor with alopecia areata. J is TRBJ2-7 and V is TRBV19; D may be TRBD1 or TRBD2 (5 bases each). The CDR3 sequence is CASSEIRAWGSYEQYF. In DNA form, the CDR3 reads TGTGCCAGTAGCGAAATTCGGGCGTGGGGGTCCTACGAGCAGTACTTC.